The 31 T cell receptor beta chains listed next were all sequenced from one sample in a study of control samples from healthy donors and cancer patients. The table came from immunoSEQ multiplex PCR; TCRdb's copy has only in-frame clones and leaves some out. The top ten hold about 2.7% of the sample, which has 120,000 or so clones, 70% to 90% seen once. The source material was blood. These receptors were obtained from a man in his fifties or sixties in good health.

The DNA for the CDR3 is TGTGCCAGCAGTTGGAGCCAAGAGACCCAGTACTTC. It encodes CASSWSQETQYF. The genes are TRBV6-5 and TRBJ2-5; D gene unclear. The CDR3 is 12 residues long. V was trimmed by 4 bases and J by 1 base, leaving 4 bases between them. The germline gives CDR1 MNHEY, CDR2 SVGAGI.

The chain has TRBV2 and TRBJ2-7; 7 bases are shared with TRBD1. V was clipped by 6 bases and J by 3 bases; unmatched bases: 11. The CDR3 covers 15 residues. The germline V gene encodes CDR1 SNHLY and CDR2 FYNNEI. The CDR3: CASRRDRVPLYEQYF. CDR3 nucleotides: TGTGCCAGCAGACGAGACAGGGTTCCCCTCTACGAGCAGTACTTC.

The chain has TRBV3-1 (or the pseudogene TRBV3-2) and TRBJ2-3; TRBD2 agrees at 10 bases. The V gene's germline CDR1 is LGHDT and CDR2 YNNKEL (reference sequence). The CDR3 has 16 amino acids. The V segment lost 3 bases and the J segment 1 base; nucleotides outside the gene matches: 4. CDR3 DNA: TGTGCCAGCAGCCACTCTCTAGCGGGGGGCACAGATACGCAGTATTTT. It encodes CASSHSLAGGTDTQYF.

The chain uses TRBV21-1 and TRBJ2-6; TRBD2, the D gene given by the table, was not confirmed from the DNA. TRBV21-1 is designated a pseudogene. The CDR3 loop spans 23 amino acids. This CDR3 reads CASSKREGGFEVFSFRGANVLTF. As DNA, the CDR3 is TGTGCCAGCAGCAAACGTGAAGGCGGGTTCGAAGTATTCTCGTTTAGAGGGGCCAACGTCCTGACTTTC.

The gene calls are TRBV28 and TRBJ2-3, with 7 nucleotides matching TRBD1. Trimming at V came to 5 bases and at J to 1 base, leaving 9 bases not matched to a gene. The CDR3 sequence is 16 residues long. Germline V lookup: CDR1 MDHEN, CDR2 SYDVKM. DNA for the CDR3: TGTGCCAGCAGTCCCGCGGACAGGTTCCGCACAGATACGCAGTATTTT. As protein: CASSPADRFRTDTQYF. Variable domain in full (rest from reference TRBV28 and TRBJ2-3): DVKVTQSSRYLVKRTGEKVFLECVQDMDHENMFWYRQDPGLGLRLIYFSYDVKMKEKGDIPEGYSVSREKKERFSLILESASTNQTSMYLCASSPADRFRTDTQYFGPGTRLTVL.

The chain uses TRBV27 and TRBJ2-7, with 8 bases fitting TRBD2. Losses at the gene ends were 7 bases for V and 7 bases for J; bases not matched to a gene: 9. Germline V gives CDR1 MNHEY, CDR2 SMNVEV (reference sequence). This CDR3 comprises 13 residues. CDR3 nucleotide sequence: TGTGCCAGCACCACGGGGGGGGTTCGAGAGCAGTACTTC. Translating it yields CASTTGGVREQYF.

The chain has TRBV7-9 and TRBJ1-2, with D perhaps matching TRBD1 (5 bases). V lost 4 bases to trimming and J lost 4 bases, with 13 bases between them. The germline CDR1 and CDR2 sequences are SEHNR and FQNEAQ (reference sequence). The CDR3 consists of 14 residues. The CDR3 region is CASSSNGRGYGYTF. CDR3 in DNA: TGTGCCAGCAGCTCCAACGGGAGGGGCTATGGCTACACCTTC.

The gene calls are TRBV7-2 and TRBJ2-1, with D possibly TRBD2 on 5 matching bases. Looked up from germline, CDR1 is SGHTA and CDR2 is FQGNSA. This CDR3 region has 17 residues. Trimming cost V 1 base and J 1 base, with 14 bases left between them. The CDR3 DNA reads as TGTGCCAGCAGCTTAGTCTCCCTAGCATCATCCTACAATGAGCAGTTCTTC. Its translation is CASSLVSLASSYNEQFF.

The rearrangement joins TRBV2 to TRBJ1-6; a possible D gene is TRBD1 (6 bases). Trimming left V 3 bases short and J 5 bases short, with 11 bases between. CDR1 SNHLY and CDR2 FYNNEI come from the germline V gene. The CDR3 has 15 residues. The chain's CDR3 is CASSDPGTNNSPLHF. CDR3 DNA: TGTGCCAGCAGTGATCCGGGGACAAATAATTCACCCCTCCACTTT.

The rearrangement uses TRBV6-5 and TRBJ2-3, with 7 bases identical to TRBD2. The CDR3 is made up of 13 amino acids. From germline, CDR1 is MNHEY and CDR2 SVGAGI. Trimming took 9 bases from V and 0 from J; bases not matched to a gene: 3. CDR3 nucleotides: TGTGCCAGGGGAGGGATAAGCACAGATACGCAGTATTTT. It specifies CARGGISTDTQYF.

The chain employs TRBV14 and TRBJ1-4; D unresolved. The V gene lost 3 bases and the J gene lost 6 bases, with 8 bases spanning the gap. Germline CDR1 reads SGHDN; CDR2 reads FVKESK. The CDR3 is 13 residues long. The DNA for the CDR3 is TGTGCCAGCAGCCAGCGTCGTTATGAAAAACTGTTTTTT. This encodes CASSQRRYEKLFF.

This clone was counted only a few times. The CDR3 loop is CASSVGSSYEQYF. CDR3 in DNA: TGCGCCAGCAGTGTGGGTTCCTCCTACGAGCAGTACTTC. This rearrangement joins TRBV10-2 to TRBJ2-7, with no clear D. In germline, CDR1 is WSHSY, CDR2 SAAADI. V lost 4 bases and J lost 0, with 7 bases in between. The CDR3 sequence is 13 residues long.

The rearrangement links TRBV4-1 to TRBJ2-2, with 8 bases lining up with TRBD2. CDR1 is MGHRA and CDR2 is YSYEKL in the germline V gene. V gave up 4 bases and J gave up 2 bases; unmatched junction bases: 6. This CDR3 spans 16 amino acids. The CDR3: CASSPQAGVNTGELFF. The CDR3 nucleotides are TGCGCCAGCAGCCCCCAAGCGGGGGTCAACACCGGGGAGCTGTTTTTT.

CDR3 sequence reads: CASSVSLPDDLSGNTIYF. The CDR3 DNA follows: TGTGCCAGCAGCGTATCCCTCCCCGATGACTTATCTGGAAACACCATATATTTT. The chain couples TRBV9 to TRBJ1-3; unclear D gene. V was cut by 1 base and J by 1 base, with 18 bases left in between. The CDR3 contains 18 residues. Germline V gene lookup returns CDR1 SGDLS and CDR2 YYNGEE.

This chain uses TRBV24-1 with TRBJ2-1; TRBD2 aligns across 7 bases. CDR3 size: 17 residues. Trimming took 6 bases from V and 2 from J; bases not matched to a gene: 12. The V gene's germline CDR1 is KGHDR and CDR2 SFDVKD. The CDR3 loop is CATSRSGPGGAYNEQFF. As DNA, the CDR3 is TGTGCCACCAGTCGAAGTGGGCCGGGGGGTGCCTACAATGAGCAGTTCTTC.

V gene TRBV25-1 combines with J gene TRBJ1-1; 8 nucleotides match TRBD1. The V and J ends lost 2 bases and 0 bases, in that order; junction bases with no gene match: 2. Germline CDR1 is MGHDK and CDR2 is SYGVNS. CDR3 length: 15 residues. CDR3 sequence reads: CASSEDRGVNTEAFF. CDR3 DNA: TGTGCCAGCAGTGAAGACAGGGGCGTGAACACTGAAGCTTTCTTT.

The chain has TRBV19 and TRBJ1-5; weak D call: TRBD1 (6 bases). Trimming took off 8 bases at V and 6 bases at J, with 14 bases between the two ends. Germline V gives CDR1 LNHDA, CDR2 SQIVND (reference sequence). The CDR3 totals 13 residues. In DNA, the CDR3 is TGTGCCAGTTCACAGGGATCGGGTCAGCCCCAGCATTTT. This encodes CASSQGSGQPQHF. The full variable domain, its missing parts supplied by reference TRBV19 and TRBJ1-5, is DGGITQSPKYLFRKEGQNVTLSCEQNLNHDAMYWYRQDPGQGLRLIYYSQIVNDFQKGDIAEGYSVSREKKESFPLTVTSAQKNPTAFYLCASSQGSGQPQHFGDGTRLSIL.

The J gene is TRBJ1-5, the V gene TRBV7-6, with a possible D match to TRBD1 (5 bases). V lost 0 bases to trimming and J lost 3 bases, with 12 bases between them. This CDR3 has 16 amino acids. Germline CDR1 is SGHVS and CDR2 is FNYEAQ. In nucleotides, the CDR3 is TGTGCCAGCAGCTTAGCAGCGGGACTTAACAATCAGCCCCAGCATTTT. Protein product: CASSLAAGLNNQPQHF.

The rearrangement joins TRBV4-2 to TRBJ2-3; no firm D call. Deletions cut 0 bases from V and 0 bases from J, with 13 bases between. The germline CDR1 and CDR2 sequences are LGHNA and YNFKEQ. The CDR3 has 17 residues. The CDR3: CASSQDTFPESTDTQYF. The CDR3 DNA follows: TGTGCCAGCAGCCAAGACACGTTCCCCGAAAGCACAGATACGCAGTATTTT.

V usage is TRBV9 and J usage is TRBJ2-5, with D perhaps TRBD1 or TRBD2 (6 bases each). Trimming left V 0 bases short and J 7 bases short, with 16 bases between. The CDR3 length is 15 residues. The germline gives CDR1 SGDLS, CDR2 YYNGEE. This CDR3 reads CASSVDFGGSGTQYF. CDR3 bases: TGTGCCAGCAGCGTAGATTTCGGGGGCTCAGGGACCCAGTACTTC. The full variable domain, in which reference TRBV9 and TRBJ2-5 provide the parts outside the CDR3, is DSGVTQTPKHLITATGQRVTLRCSPRSGDLSVYWYQQSLDQGLQFLIQYYNGEERAKGNILERFSAQQFPDLHSELNLSSLELGDSALYFCASSVDFGGSGTQYFGPGTRLLVL.

This rearrangement joins TRBV5-1 to TRBJ2-5; D may be TRBD1 (6 bases). There are 14 residues in the CDR3. The germline V and J ends were trimmed by 3 bases and 1 base, with 10 bases remaining between them. Germline V gives CDR1 SGHRS, CDR2 YFSETQ. The CDR3 DNA reads as TGCGCCAGCAGCTCTACAGGGCTCCAAGAGACCCAGTACTTC. Its protein product is CASSSTGLQETQYF.

V and J are TRBV28 and TRBJ2-5; D may be TRBD2 (5 bases). V was pared by 7 bases and J by 4 bases, with 19 bases between. CDR3 length: 15 amino acids. In germline, CDR1 is MDHEN, CDR2 SYDVKM. In DNA form, the CDR3 reads TGTGCCAGCACCCGGACTTCTCGGCGGGCAGAGACCCAGTACTTC. Residues: CASTRTSRRAETQYF. Drawing the rest from reference TRBV28 and TRBJ2-5, the complete variable domain is DVKVTQSSRYLVKRTGEKVFLECVQDMDHENMFWYRQDPGLGLRLIYFSYDVKMKEKGDIPEGYSVSREKKERFSLILESASTNQTSMYLCASTRTSRRAETQYFGPGTRLLVL.

V and J are TRBV4-3 and TRBJ2-3; D uncertain. Germline-derived CDR1 and CDR2 are LGHNA and YSLEER. The CDR3 runs 13 residues. The V end lost 1 base, the J end lost 7 bases, and 9 bases lay between the germline ends. The CDR3 is CASSQVPGYTQYF. Written as DNA, the CDR3 is TGCGCCAGCAGCCAAGTACCGGGCTATACGCAGTATTTT.

V usage is TRBV4-3 and J usage is TRBJ1-6; D not resolved. Trimming removed 0 bases at V and 7 bases at J, with 13 bases between. The CDR3 extends over 16 amino acids. From germline, CDR1 is LGHNA and CDR2 YSLEER. The CDR3 loop is CASSQENAPGNSPLHF. In DNA, the CDR3 is TGCGCCAGCAGCCAAGAGAACGCCCCGGGGAATTCACCCCTCCACTTT.

This chain uses TRBV5-1 with TRBJ2-1; D gene ambiguous. The CDR3 extends over 13 amino acids. The V and J ends lost 3 bases and 7 bases respectively, with 11 bases between them. Germline CDR1 and CDR2: SGHRS and YFSETQ. The DNA for the CDR3 is TGCGCCAGCAGCTCTGACCCGAGGAATGAGCAGTTCTTC. This codes for CASSSDPRNEQFF. Together with reference TRBV5-1 and TRBJ2-1, the CDR3 gives the full variable domain: KAGVTQTPRYLIKTRGQQVTLSCSPISGHRSVSWYQQTPGQGLQFLFEYFSETQRNKGNFPGRFSGRQFSNSRSEMNVSTLELGDSALYLCASSSDPRNEQFFGPGTRLTVL.

This clone has a handful of counts. The chain is built from TRBV18 and TRBJ1-5; D ambiguous. Germline CDR1 reads KGHSH; CDR2 reads LQKENI. This CDR3 contains 15 residues. Trimming removed 2 bases from V and 5 bases from J, with 13 bases in between. The CDR3 DNA reads as TGTGCCAGCTCACCAAATCCCCTAACGGATCAGCCCCAGCATTTT. As protein: CASSPNPLTDQPQHF.

This chain connects TRBV11-2 to TRBJ1-1; D is perhaps TRBD1 (6 bases). This CDR3 has 12 residues. Per the germline V gene, CDR1 is SGHAT and CDR2 is FQNNGV. V was clipped by 3 bases and J by 7 bases, with 9 bases between them. CDR3 region: CASSFTGIEAFF. The CDR3 nucleotides are TGTGCCAGCAGCTTCACAGGGATTGAAGCTTTCTTT.

This clone was found a few times. The chain recombines TRBV9 with TRBJ1-1; 12 positions agree with TRBD1. The CDR3 runs 12 residues. Germline V gives CDR1 SGDLS, CDR2 YYNGEE. Trimming cost V 7 bases and J 7 bases; bases outside gene matches: 2. The CDR3 region is CASGDRGREAFF. The CDR3 DNA reads as TGTGCCAGCGGGGACAGGGGGCGTGAAGCTTTCTTT.

This clone was observed once. The chain joins TRBV27 to TRBJ1-4, with 9 bases that match TRBD1. The CDR3 spans 14 residues. CDR1 is MNHEY and CDR2 is SMNVEV in the germline V gene (reference sequence). The V gene end was trimmed by 5 bases and the J gene end by 7 bases; junction bases not matched to a gene: 5. CDR3 in DNA: TGTGCCAGCAGTACCGGGACAGGGCGTGAAAAACTGTTTTTT. This codes for CASSTGTGREKLFF.

This clone was observed a handful of times. This sequence joins TRBV9 and TRBJ2-3, with 12 bases matching TRBD2. Trimming cost V 3 bases and J 4 bases; bases outside gene matches: 9. The CDR3 has 17 amino acids. Per the germline V gene, CDR1 is SGDLS and CDR2 is YYNGEE. CDR3 nucleotide sequence: TGTGCCAGCAGCGGACAACCTAGCGGGGGGGCTGCAGATACGCAGTATTTT. Its protein is CASSGQPSGGAADTQYF.

This rearrangement joins TRBV5-1 to TRBJ2-3; a weak D match, TRBD2 (5 bases). Germline V gives CDR1 SGHRS, CDR2 YFSETQ. CDR3 length: 19 amino acids. V lost 5 bases, J lost 0 bases, and 25 bases lay in between. CDR3 amino acids: CASSTFGGSRATSTDTQYF. CDR3 nucleotides: TGCGCCAGCAGTACGTTCGGTGGTTCGAGGGCAACTAGCACAGATACGCAGTATTTT.